This T cell receptor (beta chain) was captured in a study of cytomegalovirus exposure and HLA in healthy donors. Primers: 60 Vbeta forward and 13 Jbeta reverse. Libraries were prepared by immunoSEQ multiplex PCR; TCRdb keeps only in-frame clonotypes and omits some of them. Found here are 150,000 to 200,000 clones, more than 65% of them singletons; the top ten hold about 3%. The junction had 12 bases not matched to a gene; V was cut back by 6 bases and J by 5 bases. The CDR3 totals 17 residues. Germline CDR1 reads SQVTM; CDR2 reads ANQGSEA. This clone was detected a few times. The TCR was taken from a man in his forties or fifties in good health and CMV-seropositive. The sequencing input was PBMCs. V gene TRBV29-1 combines with J gene TRBJ2-1, with TRBD2 matching over 14 bases. For the CDR3, the DNA is TGCAGCGTGGGGACTAGCGGGGGCCTGGGGTCGAACAATGAGCAGTTCTTC. Translating it yields CSVGTSGGLGSNNEQFF.